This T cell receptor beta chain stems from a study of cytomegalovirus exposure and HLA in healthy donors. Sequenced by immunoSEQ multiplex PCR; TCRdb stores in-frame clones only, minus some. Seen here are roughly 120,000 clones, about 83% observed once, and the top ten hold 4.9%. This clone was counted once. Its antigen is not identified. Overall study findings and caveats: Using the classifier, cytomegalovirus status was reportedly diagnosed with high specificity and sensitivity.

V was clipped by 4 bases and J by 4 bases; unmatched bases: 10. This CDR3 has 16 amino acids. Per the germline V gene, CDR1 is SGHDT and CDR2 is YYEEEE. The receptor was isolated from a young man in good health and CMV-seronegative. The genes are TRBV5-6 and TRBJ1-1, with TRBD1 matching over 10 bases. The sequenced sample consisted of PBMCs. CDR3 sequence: CASSPPGQGSGTEAFF. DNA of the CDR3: TGTGCCAGCAGCCCCCCGGGACAGGGGTCGGGCACTGAAGCTTTCTTT.